The T cell receptor (beta chain) described here comes from a study of T-cell reconstitution after alpha-beta-depleted transplantation in children. Preparation of the TCRbeta library used unique molecular identifiers. One entry per CDR3 protein, called by TCRdb with MiXCR from the PCR reads. The sample contains roughly 180,000 distinct CDR3 sequences, around 10% of which appear only once. This clonotype was recorded many times. Germline-derived CDR1 and CDR2 are MNHNS and SASEGT. Trimming cost V 5 bases and J 2 bases, with 12 bases left between them. The CDR3 totals 15 residues. The chain employs TRBV6-1 and TRBJ2-2; D perhaps matches TRBD1 (6 bases). The source was PBMCs, collected before TCRalphabeta/CD19-depleted stem cell transplant. The receptor was derived from a boy aged 2 to 10 with acute myeloid leukemia, due to receive a stem cell transplant. The CDR3 nucleotides are TGTGCCAGCAGTCCCCAAGGGGGAAACACCGGGGAGCTGTTTTTT. Translated, it gives CASSPQGGNTGELFF.